The table lists the clone carrying this T cell receptor beta chain with many counts. Its antigen remains unidentified. CDR3 length: 13 residues. V shed 1 base and J shed 0 bases, with 2 bases lying between them. Looked up from germline, CDR1 is LNHNV and CDR2 is YYDKDF (reference sequence). Unsorted libraries came from 2 million PBMCs stored at -80 °C. The cDNA was produced through 5'RACE with 10-nucleotide random UMIs. TCRdb called the 5' RACE reads again in MiXCR, with one record for every CDR3 protein. The table shows 54,000 or so distinct CDR3 sequences, with 3% to 4% occurring only once. This entry comes from a study of neurological immune-mediated disorders. Overall study context: Within the group of approximately 34 multiple sclerosis patients, 31 were relapsing-remitting, while 3 were secondary progressive.

General study points: Multiple sclerosis, the disease with the least TCR clonal expansion, fell below healthy controls, whereas HTLV-1-associated myelopathy showed the most.

This sequence joins TRBV15 and TRBJ2-3; no definite D call. This clonotype was obtained from a woman aged 25 to 39 with multiple sclerosis. Source material: PBMCs. The CDR3 DNA is TGTGCCACCAGCAGAGGAAGCACAGATACGCAGTATTTT. It translates to CATSRGSTDTQYF.